One sample yielded the 4 T cell receptor beta chains listed below, sequenced in a study of blood T cell repertoires in COVID-19. Method: immunoSEQ multiplex PCR; TCRdb's copy keeps in-frame clones and lacks some. The sample has 70,000 to 95,000 clones, around four fifths seen once; the top ten hold about 12%. The sequencing input was peripheral blood. These receptors came from a woman between 65 and 79 years old with active or convalescent COVID-19.

This clone was detected once. The chain couples TRBV3-1 (or the pseudogene TRBV3-2) to TRBJ2-1; TRBD2 aligns across 14 bases. V gave up 1 base and J gave up 5 bases; unmatched junction bases: 16. This CDR3 is built from 21 residues. Germline CDR1 is LGHDT and CDR2 is YNNKEL (reference sequence). CDR3 protein: CASSQATPGLAGVGRDNEQFF. The DNA for the CDR3 is TGTGCCAGCAGCCAAGCAACGCCGGGACTAGCGGGGGTGGGTCGGGACAATGAGCAGTTCTTC.

The CDR3 nucleotides read TGTGCCAGCAGTCCGAGTATGGTTACGCAGTATTTT. Translation gives CASSPSMVTQYF. V gene TRBV6-2 or TRBV6-3 combines with J gene TRBJ2-3; D unclear. The CDR3 extends over 12 amino acids. Per germline, CDR1 MNHEY and CDR2 SVGEGT. Trimming removed 5 bases at V and 8 bases at J, with 11 bases between.

This clone was observed a single time. J is TRBJ1-3 and V is TRBV7-2; D uncertain. Germline V lookup: CDR1 SGHTA, CDR2 FQGNSA. V was cut by 5 bases and J by 0 bases, with 14 bases left in between. The CDR3 has 16 residues. The chain's CDR3 is CASSLNPLSSGNTIYF. CDR3 coding DNA: TGTGCCAGCAGCCTTAACCCCCTGAGCTCTGGAAACACCATATATTTT.

The chain is built from TRBV28 and TRBJ1-6, with D perhaps matching TRBD1 (5 bases). This CDR3 spans 14 amino acids. Trimming left V 3 bases short and J 8 bases short, with 11 bases between. In germline, CDR1 is MDHEN, CDR2 SYDVKM. Here the CDR3 DNA reads TGTGCCAGCAGTTTTGCGGGGGGATATTCACCCCTCCACTTT. Its translation is CASSFAGGYSPLHF.